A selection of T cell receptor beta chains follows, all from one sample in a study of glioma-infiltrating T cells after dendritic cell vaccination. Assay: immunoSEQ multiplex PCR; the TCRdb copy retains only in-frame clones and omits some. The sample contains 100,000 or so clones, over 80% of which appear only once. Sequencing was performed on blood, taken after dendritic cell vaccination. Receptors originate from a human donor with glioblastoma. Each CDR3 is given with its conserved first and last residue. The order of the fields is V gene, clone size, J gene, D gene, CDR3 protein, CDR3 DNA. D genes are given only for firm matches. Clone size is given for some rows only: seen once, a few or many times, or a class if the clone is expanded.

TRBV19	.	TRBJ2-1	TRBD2	CASSISIAGEYNEQFF	TGTGCCAGTAGTATATCTATAGCGGGGGAGTACAATGAGCAGTTCTTC
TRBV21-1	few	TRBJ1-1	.	CASSTFRGQGTEAFF	TGTGCCAGCAGCACCTTCAGGGGGCAGGGCACTGAAGCTTTCTTT
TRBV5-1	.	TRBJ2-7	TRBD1	CASSLPGQGAYEQYF	TGCGCCAGCAGCTTGCCCGGACAGGGCGCCTACGAGCAGTACTTC
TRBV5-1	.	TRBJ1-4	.	CASSKPGGSGEKLFF	TGCGCCAGCAGCAAACCGGGGGGCTCAGGTGAAAAACTGTTTTTT
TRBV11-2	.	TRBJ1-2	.	CASSSFTLRINYGYTF	TGTGCCAGCAGCTCCTTCACCCTCAGGATTAACTATGGCTACACCTTC
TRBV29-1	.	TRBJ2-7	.	CSVERRVGEQYF	TGCAGCGTTGAACGGAGGGTGGGAGAGCAGTACTTC
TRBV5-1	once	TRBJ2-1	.	CASSRFLAGASNEQFF	TGCGCCAGCAGCCGCTTTCTCGCGGGGGCCTCCAATGAGCAGTTCTTC
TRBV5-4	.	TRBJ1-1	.	CASKPGQNTEAFF	TGTGCCAGCAAGCCGGGACAGAACACTGAAGCTTTCTTT
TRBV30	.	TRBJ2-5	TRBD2	CAWSVRTSENQETQYF	TGTGCCTGGAGTGTCCGGACTAGCGAAAACCAAGAGACCCAGTACTTC
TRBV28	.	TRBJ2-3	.	CASTPGSEFGGTDTQYF	TGTGCCAGCACCCCGGGTAGCGAGTTCGGGGGCACAGATACGCAGTATTTT
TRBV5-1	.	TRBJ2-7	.	CASRPPDRDYEQYF	TGCGCCAGCAGGCCCCCCGACAGAGACTACGAGCAGTACTTC
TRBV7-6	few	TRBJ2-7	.	CASSLAQSYEQYF	TGTGCCAGCAGCTTAGCCCAATCCTACGAGCAGTACTTC
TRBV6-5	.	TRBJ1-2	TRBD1	CASSYSMGQPHYGYTF	TGTGCCAGCAGTTACTCGATGGGACAGCCTCACTATGGCTACACCTTC
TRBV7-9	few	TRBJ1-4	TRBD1	CASSPQQGGIEKLFF	TGTGCCAGCAGCCCCCAACAGGGGGGCATTGAAAAACTGTTTTTT
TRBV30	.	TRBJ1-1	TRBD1	CAWRGQGVAEAFF	TGTGCCTGGAGAGGGCAGGGGGTTGCTGAAGCTTTCTTT
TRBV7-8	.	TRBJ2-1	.	CASSLEGANNNEQFF	TGTGCCAGCAGCTTAGAAGGGGCTAATAACAATGAGCAGTTCTTC
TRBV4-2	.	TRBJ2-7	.	CASSLVDGSSYEQYF	TGTGCCAGCAGCCTTGTGGACGGGAGCTCCTACGAGCAGTACTTC
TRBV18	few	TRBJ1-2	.	CASSPAQDYGYTF	TGTGCCAGCTCACCAGCACAGGACTATGGCTACACCTTC
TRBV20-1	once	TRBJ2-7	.	CSAANPYEQYF	TGCAGTGCTGCGAACCCCTACGAGCAGTACTTC
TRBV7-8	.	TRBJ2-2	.	CASSLEAGQNTGELFF	TGTGCCAGCAGCTTAGAAGCGGGTCAAAACACCGGGGAGCTGTTTTTT
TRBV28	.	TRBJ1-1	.	CASSLNSWGPNDMNTEAFF	TGTGCCAGCAGTTTGAATAGTTGGGGCCCAAACGACATGAACACTGAAGCTTTCTTT
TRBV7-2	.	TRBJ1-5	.	CASSPGGGSNQPQHF	TGTGCCAGCAGCCCGGGCGGGGGGTCCAATCAGCCCCAGCATTTT
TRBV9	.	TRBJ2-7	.	CASSVAPTSEGQYF	TGTGCCAGCAGCGTAGCCCCCACGAGCGAAGGGCAGTACTTC
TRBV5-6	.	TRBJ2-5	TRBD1	CASSLTLRGKTQYF	TGTGCCAGCAGCTTGACTCTCAGGGGGAAGACCCAGTACTTC
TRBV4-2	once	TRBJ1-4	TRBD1	CASSQGDRDRDEKLFF	TGTGCCAGCAGCCAGGGCGACCGGGACAGGGATGAAAAACTGTTTTTT
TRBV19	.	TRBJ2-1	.	CASSIVRGGGNEQFF	TGTGCCAGTAGTATAGTAAGGGGAGGGGGCAATGAGCAGTTCTTC
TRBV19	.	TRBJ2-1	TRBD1	CASSIPGGTYNEQFF	TGTGCCAGTAGTATCCCAGGGGGTACATACAATGAGCAGTTCTTC
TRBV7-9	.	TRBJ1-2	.	CASSLGSLEGYGYTF	TGTGCCAGCAGCTTAGGGTCTCTGGAGGGCTATGGCTACACCTTC
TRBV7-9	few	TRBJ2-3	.	CASSIDNGKEAADTQYF	TGTGCCAGCAGCATAGACAACGGCAAGGAGGCCGCGGATACGCAGTATTTT
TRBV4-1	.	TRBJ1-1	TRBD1	CASSQQDRGTEAFF	TGCGCCAGCAGCCAGCAAGACAGGGGCACTGAAGCTTTCTTT
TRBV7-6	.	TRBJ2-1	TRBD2	CASSFRAGGQGGEQFF	TGTGCCAGCAGCTTTCGAGCGGGGGGGCAAGGAGGAGAGCAGTTCTTC
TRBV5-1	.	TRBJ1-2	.	CASSFGESGYTF	TGCGCCAGCAGCTTCGGGGAAAGCGGCTACACCTTC
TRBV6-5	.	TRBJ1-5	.	CASRTGDQPQHF	TGTGCCAGCAGGACCGGGGATCAGCCCCAGCATTTT
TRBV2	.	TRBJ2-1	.	CASSENGNEQFF	TGTGCCAGCAGTGAAAACGGCAATGAGCAGTTCTTC
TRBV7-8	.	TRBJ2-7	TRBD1	CASSYRQGGEQYF	TGTGCCAGCAGCTACCGACAGGGTGGCGAGCAGTACTTC
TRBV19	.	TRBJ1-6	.	CASRQQGRWHNSPLHF	TGTGCCAGTAGACAACAGGGCCGATGGCATAATTCACCCCTCCACTTT
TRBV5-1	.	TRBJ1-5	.	CASSLGPRGTGGSYSNQPQHF	TGCGCCAGCAGCTTGGGGCCCCGGGGGACGGGAGGTTCCTATAGCAATCAGCCCCAGCATTTT
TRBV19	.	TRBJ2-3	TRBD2	CATGGAADTQYF	TGTGCCACGGGGGGGGCTGCAGATACGCAGTATTTT
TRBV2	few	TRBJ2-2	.	CASSEEESNTGELFF	TGTGCCAGCAGTGAGGAGGAGTCGAACACCGGGGAGCTGTTTTTT
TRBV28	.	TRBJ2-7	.	CASNERSYEQYF	TGTGCCAGCAACGAAAGGAGCTACGAGCAGTACTTC
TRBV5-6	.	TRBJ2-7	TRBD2	CASIELAGAYEQYF	TGTGCCAGCATCGAATTAGCGGGAGCCTACGAGCAGTACTTC
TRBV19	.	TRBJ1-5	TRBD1	CASSRNTGVGNQPQHF	TGTGCCAGTAGTCGCAATACAGGGGTAGGTAATCAGCCCCAGCATTTT
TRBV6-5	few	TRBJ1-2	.	CASIERQNTYGYTF	TGTGCCAGCATTGAGAGGCAGAACACCTATGGCTACACCTTC
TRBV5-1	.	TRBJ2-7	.	CASSLGGKGDEQYF	TGCGCCAGCAGCTTGGGCGGGAAGGGCGACGAGCAGTACTTC
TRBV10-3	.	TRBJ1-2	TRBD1	CAISNTGTGVGGALFGYTF	TGTGCCATCAGTAATACCGGGACAGGGGTTGGTGGGGCCCTTTTTGGCTACACCTTC
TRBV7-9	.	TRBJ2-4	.	CASSFGGAKNIQYF	TGTGCCAGCAGCTTCGGGGGAGCCAAAAACATTCAGTACTTC
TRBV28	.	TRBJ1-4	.	CASATLGRSRGEKLFF	TGTGCCAGCGCAACCCTGGGGCGATCCAGGGGTGAAAAACTGTTTTTT
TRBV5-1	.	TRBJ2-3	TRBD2	CASSLRGVRTDTQYF	TGCGCCAGCAGCTTGCGGGGGGTGAGGACAGATACGCAGTATTTT
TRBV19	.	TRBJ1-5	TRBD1	CASSVGQPYSNQPQHF	TGTGCCAGTAGTGTGGGACAGCCTTATAGCAATCAGCCCCAGCATTTT
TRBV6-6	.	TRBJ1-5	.	CASFEGNQPQHF	TGTGCCAGCTTCGAGGGAAATCAGCCCCAGCATTTT
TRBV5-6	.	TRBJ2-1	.	CASSSTIIITGVADNEQFF	TGTGCCAGCAGCTCAACAATAATAATAACAGGTGTTGCCGACAATGAGCAGTTCTTC
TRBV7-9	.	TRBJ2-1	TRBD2	CASHGGSGNEQFF	TGTGCCAGCCACGGCGGGAGTGGGAATGAGCAGTTCTTC
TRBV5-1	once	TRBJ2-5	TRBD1	CASSSDRGIQETQYF	TGCGCCAGCAGCTCTGACAGGGGGATCCAAGAGACCCAGTACTTC
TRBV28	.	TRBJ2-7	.	CASSYSFYEQYF	TGTGCCAGCAGTTATAGCTTTTACGAGCAGTACTTC
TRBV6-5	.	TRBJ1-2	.	CASSYSLFRGYTF	TGTGCCAGCAGTTACTCGCTTTTTCGGGGCTACACCTTC
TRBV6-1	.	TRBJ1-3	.	CASSERSAYLSTIYF	TGTGCCAGCAGTGAGAGGTCGGCCTATCTGAGCACCATATATTTT
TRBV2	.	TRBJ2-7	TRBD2	CASSQTTLAGGSEQYF	TGTGCCAGCAGTCAAACTACCCTAGCGGGAGGGAGCGAGCAGTACTTC